This T cell receptor (beta chain) comes out of a study of blood T cell repertoires in COVID-19. Study summary: Samples came from the United States, Italy and Spain, spanning acute and convalescent COVID-19. Sources were T cells, B-cell-depleted T cells, or PBMCs; the material itself was cDNA or gDNA.

Per the authors' pipeline: Nucleated cell counts were estimated from reference gene primer amplification. Repertoires were generated with immunoSEQ multiplex PCR, while TCRdb's copy carries only in-frame clones and drops some. The V and J calls and the clone size are those of that table, but D and trimming were determined from the DNA. The data hold 80,000 to 95,000 clones, with approximately 77% observed a single time. V lost 5 bases, J lost 4 bases, and 3 bases stayed unmatched. The CDR3 consists of 14 residues. Looked up from germline, CDR1 is SGHAT and CDR2 is FQNNGV. The rearrangement links TRBV11-2 to TRBJ2-1; TRBD1 matches 9 bases. This receptor was identified in a woman older than 75 with acute or convalescent COVID-19. The sample consisted of peripheral blood. The CDR3 region has the DNA TGTGCCAGCAGCATACAGGGGGCTTACAATGAGCAGTTCTTC. Protein sequence: CASSIQGAYNEQFF.